This is a list of T cell receptor beta chains from one sample in a study of blood T cell repertoires in COVID-19. Here immunoSEQ multiplex PCR was the method, and the copy in TCRdb shows in-frame clones only, minus some. Here the sample spans hundreds of thousands of clones, under 90% being singletons. Material: PBMCs or T cells enriched from blood (not recorded which). All receptors come from a woman aged 55-69 years who had recovered from COVID-19. Each CDR3 is given with its conserved first and last residue. Each record gives: J gene, D gene, V gene, clone size, CDR3 protein, CDR3 DNA. D genes are given only for firm matches. Size tells how often a clone was seen (once, few, many) or the class of an expanded clone, and some rows leave it out.

TRBJ2-7	TRBD2	TRBV11-2	once	CASSSISGILPYEQYF	TGTGCCAGCAGCTCCATAAGCGGGATACTTCCCTACGAGCAGTACTTC
TRBJ2-7	.	TRBV7-4	.	CASDPSGGEQYF	TGTGCCAGCGACCCGAGTGGAGGCGAGCAGTACTTC
TRBJ2-5	.	TRBV18	.	CASSPREVGETQYF	TGTGCCAGCTCACCAAGGGAGGTCGGGGAGACCCAGTACTTC
TRBJ1-1	TRBD1	TRBV5-5	.	CASSVDRGRAEAFF	TGTGCCAGCAGCGTTGACAGGGGGCGAGCTGAAGCTTTCTTT
TRBJ2-1	.	TRBV7-2	few	CASSLSPYRRPDGEQFF	TGTGCCAGCAGCTTATCACCGTACAGGCGGCCGGACGGTGAGCAGTTCTTC
TRBJ2-1	.	TRBV5-4	once	CASRPHLRNEQFF	TGTGCCAGCAGGCCCCACCTTAGAAATGAGCAGTTCTTC
TRBJ1-2	TRBD1	TRBV6-5	.	CASSYSNRGSDGYTF	TGTGCCAGCAGTTACTCCAACAGGGGATCGGATGGCTACACCTTC
TRBJ2-7	.	TRBV5-5	few	CASNKDIPTYEQYF	TGTGCCAGCAACAAGGACATACCAACCTACGAGCAGTACTTC
TRBJ1-5	.	TRBV10-3	once	CAISESQGNSNQPQHF	TGTGCCATCAGTGAGTCCCAGGGGAATAGCAATCAGCCCCAGCATTTT
TRBJ1-1	.	TRBV5-3	.	CARSLEKARENTEAFF	TGTGCCAGAAGCTTGGAAAAGGCCAGGGAGAACACTGAAGCTTTCTTT
TRBJ2-1	TRBD1	TRBV4-3	.	CASSPNPDRGHSGEQFF	TGCGCCAGCAGCCCGAACCCGGACAGGGGGCACAGTGGTGAGCAGTTCTTC
TRBJ2-7	.	TRBV4-1	.	CASSQAQGHFYEQYF	TGCGCCAGCAGCCAAGCTCAGGGACATTTCTACGAGCAGTACTTC
TRBJ1-2	.	TRBV12-3/TRBV12-4	once	CASSTGFNYGYTF	TGTGCCAGCAGTACAGGGTTTAACTATGGCTACACCTTC
TRBJ1-3	.	TRBV3-1/TRBV3-2	.	CASSQDPRGTGNTIYF	TGTGCCAGCAGCCAAGATCCTAGGGGAACTGGAAACACCATATATTTT
TRBJ2-3	TRBD1	TRBV7-9	.	CASSLDLRGRGDTQYF	TGTGCCAGCAGCTTAGATCTCAGGGGGCGTGGAGATACGCAGTATTTT
TRBJ2-5	TRBD2	TRBV7-9	.	CASSPSGRTGGRETQYF	TGTGCCAGCAGCCCCTCAGGTAGAACGGGAGGGCGGGAGACCCAGTACTTC
TRBJ2-6	.	TRBV5-1	.	CASSTRVSGANVLTF	TGCGCCAGCAGCACCAGGGTTTCTGGGGCCAACGTCCTGACTTTC
TRBJ2-1	.	TRBV6-1	.	CASSENQGVTEQFF	TGTGCCAGCAGTGAAAATCAAGGGGTCACTGAGCAGTTCTTC
TRBJ1-5	.	TRBV7-9	.	CASSPMSNQPQHF	TGTGCCAGCAGCCCCATGAGCAATCAGCCCCAGCATTTT
TRBJ1-2	TRBD1	TRBV24-1	.	CATSDVDRAYGYTF	TGTGCCACCAGTGATGTTGACAGGGCCTATGGCTACACCTTC
TRBJ2-7	.	TRBV7-6	.	CASSLETGYEQYF	TGTGCCAGCAGCTTAGAAACGGGCTACGAGCAGTACTTC
TRBJ2-5	TRBD1	TRBV12-5	.	CASGPGQGIETQYF	TGTGCTAGTGGACCAGGACAGGGGATAGAGACCCAGTACTTC
TRBJ2-5	TRBD1	TRBV4-1	.	CASSQIGTGVETQYF	TGCGCCAGCAGCCAAATAGGGACAGGGGTAGAGACCCAGTACTTC
TRBJ1-1	.	TRBV7-2	.	CASSYGDLNTEAFF	TGTGCCAGCAGCTACGGGGATCTGAACACTGAAGCTTTCTTT
TRBJ2-7	TRBD2	TRBV6-5	.	CASRLTSGSYEQYF	TGTGCCAGCAGATTGACTAGCGGTAGTTACGAGCAGTACTTC
TRBJ1-3	.	TRBV6-2/TRBV6-3	.	CASSYTRSSGNTIYF	TGTGCCAGCAGTTACACCAGAAGCTCTGGAAACACCATATATTTT
TRBJ2-3	TRBD2	TRBV7-9	.	CASSLGLAGLDTQYF	TGTGCCAGCAGCCTGGGACTAGCGGGATTAGATACGCAGTATTTT
TRBJ1-2	TRBD1	TRBV7-3	few	CASSMTGGANYGYTF	TGTGCCAGCAGCATGACAGGGGGAGCGAACTATGGCTACACCTTC
TRBJ2-1	TRBD2	TRBV19	.	CASSTSGRYNEQFF	TGTGCCAGTAGTACCAGCGGGAGGTACAATGAGCAGTTCTTC
TRBJ2-2	.	TRBV6-5	.	CASSYSIGEVGELFF	TGTGCCAGCAGTTACTCGATTGGGGAGGTCGGGGAGCTGTTTTTT
TRBJ2-1	.	TRBV11-2	few	CASSIGSGNNEQFF	TGTGCCAGCAGCATCGGGTCGGGGAACAATGAGCAGTTCTTC
TRBJ2-7	TRBD1	TRBV27	.	CASSPPGQHYEQYF	TGTGCCAGCAGTCCCCCGGGACAGCACTACGAGCAGTACTTC
TRBJ1-1	.	TRBV29-1	.	CSATKTGNTEAFF	TGCAGCGCTACGAAGACAGGTAACACTGAAGCTTTCTTT
TRBJ1-1	.	TRBV13	.	CASSPGGEAGAFF	TGTGCCAGCAGCCCTGGCGGGGAGGCGGGAGCTTTCTTT
TRBJ1-4	.	TRBV4-1	.	CASSQVPQRLSTNEKLFF	TGCGCCAGCAGCCAAGTTCCCCAACGCCTATCAACTAATGAAAAACTGTTTTTT
TRBJ1-1	.	TRBV5-4	.	CASSLAGNTEAFF	TGTGCCAGCAGCTTGGCCGGGAACACTGAAGCTTTCTTT
TRBJ1-2	.	TRBV2	.	CASSEGGGYTF	TGTGCCAGCAGTGAAGGAGGAGGCTACACCTTC
TRBJ2-3	TRBD2	TRBV7-9	once	CASSPGTSGGSTDTQYF	TGTGCCAGCAGCCCGGGAACTAGCGGGGGTAGCACAGATACGCAGTATTTT
TRBJ2-3	TRBD2	TRBV27	.	CASSAGTSGTDTQYF	TGTGCCAGCAGTGCCGGGACTAGCGGCACAGATACGCAGTATTTT
TRBJ1-1	TRBD1	TRBV13	.	CASSPRDRDEINTEAFF	TGTGCCAGCAGCCCCCGGGACAGAGATGAGATCAACACTGAAGCTTTCTTT
TRBJ2-7	.	TRBV4-1	few	CASSLRDIPSYEQYF	TGCGCCAGCAGCCTCCGGGACATTCCTTCCTACGAGCAGTACTTC
TRBJ1-5	TRBD1	TRBV11-2	.	CASSRDRAEQPQHF	TGTGCCAGCAGCCGGGACAGGGCAGAACAGCCCCAGCATTTT
TRBJ1-2	TRBD1	TRBV7-2	.	CASSSQTGGYGYTF	TGTGCCAGCAGCTCTCAGACAGGGGGATATGGCTACACCTTC
TRBJ1-5	.	TRBV4-1	.	CASSRDSNQPQHF	TGCGCCAGCAGTCGCGATAGCAATCAGCCCCAGCATTTT
TRBJ1-1	TRBD1	TRBV6-2/TRBV6-3	.	CASSYQGVAEAFF	TGTGCCAGCAGTTACCAGGGGGTGGCTGAAGCTTTCTTT
TRBJ2-2	TRBD1	TRBV9	.	CASSEPRDRGSRSTGELFF	TGTGCCAGCAGCGAGCCCCGGGACAGGGGTAGTAGGTCCACCGGGGAGCTGTTTTTT
TRBJ2-7	TRBD2	TRBV2	.	CASMLRTSSYEQYF	TGTGCCAGCATGCTCAGGACTAGCAGTTACGAGCAGTACTTC
TRBJ2-7	.	TRBV6-5	.	CASSYSAGLQSYEQYF	TGTGCCAGCAGTTACTCCGCGGGCCTACAATCCTACGAGCAGTACTTC
TRBJ2-7	TRBD1	TRBV27	once	CASSLRQGAYEQYF	TGTGCCAGCAGCCTAAGACAGGGGGCTTACGAGCAGTACTTC
TRBJ2-3	TRBD2	TRBV11-2	.	CASSRRLAGATDTQYF	TGTGCCAGCAGCCGCCGACTAGCGGGAGCAACAGATACGCAGTATTTT
TRBJ1-4	.	TRBV7-7	.	CASSRMDTKHRTNEKLFF	TGTGCCAGCAGCCGTATGGACACAAAACACAGAACTAATGAAAAACTGTTTTTT
TRBJ1-2	.	TRBV27	.	CASSSYGQTYGYTF	TGTGCCAGCAGTTCGTACGGACAGACCTATGGCTACACCTTC
TRBJ2-7	.	TRBV6-5	.	CASRPSGSTYEQYF	TGTGCCAGCAGGCCTTCGGGGAGTACCTACGAGCAGTACTTC
TRBJ2-1	.	TRBV14	few	CASSRLRGEQFF	TGTGCCAGCAGCCGCCTTAGGGGCGAGCAGTTCTTC
TRBJ2-2	.	TRBV4-2	.	CASSQDLRDTGELFF	TGTGCCAGCAGCCAAGATCTGCGGGACACCGGGGAGCTGTTTTTT